Listed below are T cell receptor beta chains from one sample, sequenced in a study of control samples from healthy donors and cancer patients. Sequencing used immunoSEQ multiplex PCR; TCRdb keeps in-frame clones, though not all of them. The sample carries around 190,000 clones, around nine tenths recorded once. Sequencing was performed on blood. The source is a man aged 25-45 years in good health. Each CDR3 is given with its conserved first and last residue. A D gene is named only where the DNA matches it firmly. Expanded clones are given a class, and other clones once, few, many or no size at all.

J: TRBJ2-3
length: 14
D: -
size: -
V: TRBV14
CDR3: CASSQFPFADTQYF
DNA: TGTGCCAGCAGCCAATTCCCATTCGCGGATACGCAGTATTTT

J: TRBJ2-7
length: 16
D: TRBD1
size: -
V: TRBV27
CDR3: CASSLFGTGSSYEQYF
DNA: TGTGCCAGCAGTTTATTCGGGACAGGGAGCTCCTACGAGCAGTACTTC

J: TRBJ2-7
length: 14
D: -
size: -
V: TRBV28
CDR3: CASSLLGPSYEQYF
DNA: TGTGCCAGCAGTTTACTGGGACCCTCGTACGAGCAGTACTTC

J: TRBJ2-1
length: 13
D: -
size: -
V: TRBV12-3/TRBV12-4
CDR3: CARRERTGNEQFF
DNA: TGTGCCCGGAGGGAAAGGACAGGTAATGAGCAGTTCTTC

J: TRBJ1-1
length: 14
D: -
size: -
V: TRBV28
CDR3: CASSSPGRTTEAFF
DNA: TGTGCCAGCAGTTCTCCGGGGAGGACCACTGAAGCTTTCTTT

J: TRBJ1-5
length: 16
D: TRBD1
size: once
V: TRBV13
CDR3: CASSQGTGDSNQPQHF
DNA: TGTGCCAGCAGCCAAGGGACAGGGGATAGCAATCAGCCCCAGCATTTT

J: TRBJ1-1
length: 13
D: -
size: -
V: TRBV6-5
CDR3: CASSFQTDTEAFF
DNA: TGTGCCAGCAGTTTCCAGACGGACACTGAAGCTTTCTTT

J: TRBJ1-4
length: 15
D: -
size: -
V: TRBV28
CDR3: CASRIDRIANEKLFF
DNA: TGTGCCAGCAGGATAGACAGGATAGCAAATGAAAAACTGTTTTTT

J: TRBJ2-7
length: 12
D: -
size: -
V: TRBV5-5
CDR3: CASSWPPGEQYF
DNA: TGTGCCAGCAGCTGGCCTCCTGGCGAGCAGTACTTC

J: TRBJ2-3
length: 15
D: -
size: once
V: TRBV3-1/TRBV3-2
CDR3: CASSRASASTDTQYF
DNA: TGTGCCAGCAGCCGAGCTAGTGCCTCCACAGATACGCAGTATTTT

J: TRBJ1-3
length: 15
D: TRBD1
size: -
V: TRBV7-2
CDR3: CASSTRQGAGNTIYF
DNA: TGTGCCAGCAGCACCAGACAGGGGGCTGGAAACACCATATATTTT